The entry below describes one TCR beta chain. The source of the sample is a study of technical replicates of blood from several donors. The germline V gene encodes CDR1 SGHRS and CDR2 YFSETQ. The CDR3 runs to 14 residues. With V trimmed by 2 bases and J by 11 bases, 8 bases remained unmatched. Assay used: immunoSEQ multiplex PCR; TCRdb lists only in-frame clones, some missing. This table holds tens of thousands of clones, 80% to 95% found once. Sequences were obtained from T cells isolated from PBMCs. This receptor was taken from a human donor in good health. The V gene is TRBV5-1, the J gene TRBJ1-4, with TRBD1 matching 8 bases. The CDR3 nucleotides are TGCGCCAGCAGCTTCGGACAGGGTATGGATAAACTGTTTTTT. As protein: CASSFGQGMDKLFF.